Below are 20 T cell receptor beta chains sequenced from a single sample in a study of identical twins. TCRdb processed the 5' RACE reads anew with MiXCR; each CDR3 protein has one entry. The data show 1.5 million to 2 million distinct CDR3 sequences, less than 35% seen once. Sequenced input: cord blood. These receptors originate from a newborn girl in good health.

This clonotype was seen only a few times. The chain joins TRBV11-2 to TRBJ2-1; possibly TRBD2 for D (6 bases). The CDR3 has 15 amino acids. Trimming cost V 4 bases and J 4 bases, with 14 bases left between them. Germline V CDR1 and CDR2: SGHAT, FQNNGV. This CDR3 is CASSSPGLRYNEQFF. The CDR3 DNA is TGTGCCAGCAGCTCCCCGGGACTCCGATACAATGAGCAGTTCTTC.

The genes are TRBV6-2 or TRBV6-3 and TRBJ1-1, with D unresolved. Trimming pared 2 bases from V and 1 base from J, leaving 11 bases between. CDR1 is MNHEY and CDR2 is SVGEGT in the germline V gene. The CDR3 totals 15 residues. CDR3 region: CASSYLYTRNTEAFF. The CDR3 bases are TGTGCCAGCAGTTACCTTTACACTCGGAACACTGAAGCTTTCTTT.

The rearrangement uses TRBV5-6 and TRBJ2-5; 7 bases map to TRBD1. The trim removed 2 bases at V and 4 bases at J, leaving 5 bases unmatched. Looked up from germline, CDR1 is SGHDT and CDR2 is YYEEEE. CDR3 length equals 14 residues. Here the CDR3 DNA reads TGTGCCAGCAGCTTAACCTACAGGGGAGAGACCCAGTACTTC. It is translated as CASSLTYRGETQYF.

The sample holds a few counts of this clonotype. The chain recombines TRBV7-2 with TRBJ1-2, with 8 positions matching TRBD1. V lost 5 bases to trimming and J lost 7 bases; unmatched junction nucleotides: 15. Germline-derived CDR1 and CDR2 are SGHTA and FQGNSA. The CDR3 sequence is 16 residues long. The CDR3 sequence: CASSADTGGLTLGYTF. The CDR3 DNA reads as TGTGCCAGCAGCGCAGACACAGGGGGACTAACACTTGGCTACACCTTC. Variable domain in full (rest from reference TRBV7-2 and TRBJ1-2): GAGVSQSPSNKVTEKGKDVELRCDPISGHTALYWYRQSLGQGLEFLIYFQGNSAPDKSGLPSDRFSAERTGGSVSTLTIQRTQQEDSAVYLCASSADTGGLTLGYTFGSGTRLTVV.

The rearrangement links TRBV7-2 to TRBJ2-3; TRBD2 matches at 10 bases. The germline V gene encodes CDR1 SGHTA and CDR2 FQGNSA. V dropped 3 bases and J dropped 0; count of bases not matched to a gene: 6. The CDR3 runs 17 residues. In nucleotides, the CDR3 is TGTGCCAGCAGCTTCACTAGCGGGGAGTTTAGCACAGATACGCAGTATTTT. Translated: CASSFTSGEFSTDTQYF.

This clonotype has a handful of counts. This sequence joins TRBV13 and TRBJ1-1; 8 bases are a match to TRBD1. The CDR3 covers 17 residues. Germline V CDR1 and CDR2: PRHDT, FYEKMQ (reference sequence). The ends lost 0 bases at V and 0 bases at J; junction bases unmatched: 6. DNA of the CDR3: TGTGCCAGCAGCTTAGGGCGACAGGGGCGCATGAACACTGAAGCTTTCTTT. Translation gives CASSLGRQGRMNTEAFF.

The V gene is TRBV20-1, the J gene TRBJ1-4; no clear D. This CDR3 has 14 residues. Germline V gene lookup returns CDR1 DFQATT and CDR2 SNEGSKA (reference sequence). Trimming stripped 0 bases from V and 7 bases from J, with 12 bases between. This CDR3 reads CSARDSGRSEKLFF. The CDR3 DNA sequence: TGCAGTGCTAGAGATTCTGGTAGATCTGAAAAACTGTTTTTT.

The rearrangement joins TRBV12-3 or TRBV12-4 to TRBJ2-3, with D tentatively TRBD2 (5 bases). The CDR3 is 14 residues long. V was clipped by 6 bases and J by 4 bases, with 14 bases between them. Here the CDR3 DNA reads TGTGCCAGCAGGCGCCCCTATAGCGCAGATACGCAGTATTTT. It encodes CASRRPYSADTQYF.

The chain combines TRBV25-1 with TRBJ2-2, with 10 nucleotides matching TRBD2. The germline V gene has CDR1 MGHDK and CDR2 SYGVNS. The CDR3 runs 14 residues. The junction had 5 bases not matched to a gene; V was cut back by 6 bases and J by 7 bases. CDR3 loop: CASRGLARIGELFF. The DNA for the CDR3 is TGTGCCAGCAGGGGACTAGCGAGGATCGGGGAGCTGTTTTTT.

In its sample, this clonotype was seen many times. DNA for the CDR3: TGTGCCAGCAGAAGACTAGCCTTAAGCACAGATACGCAGTATTTT. This gives the protein CASRRLALSTDTQYF. This chain links TRBV12-3 or TRBV12-4 with TRBJ2-3, with 7 bases that match TRBD2. This CDR3 contains 15 residues. The J segment lost 0 bases and the V segment lost 6 bases, leaving 6 bases of the junction unmatched.

This clonotype has a handful of counts. The chain employs TRBV20-1 and TRBJ1-4; TRBD1 is a possible D gene (6 bases). Trimming left V 6 bases short and J 4 bases short, with 15 bases between. The germline V gene encodes CDR1 DFQATT and CDR2 SNEGSKA (reference sequence). CDR3 length equals 14 residues. CDR3 DNA sequence: TGCAGTGCCCCATCCAGGGGCGTTAATGAAAAACTGTTTTTT. Translating it yields CSAPSRGVNEKLFF.

This clonotype was seen many times. The rearrangement uses TRBV12-3 or TRBV12-4 and TRBJ2-7; possible D gene TRBD1, 5 bases. CDR3 length: 15 amino acids. Trimming shortened V by 1 base and J by 2 bases, and 12 bases separated the two germline ends. The CDR3 DNA reads as TGTGCCAGCAGTTTAGGACAGTTTGGCCCCTACGAGCAGTACTTC. It specifies CASSLGQFGPYEQYF.

In this sample, this clonotype turned up many times. The chain links TRBV25-1 to TRBJ2-3; 8 positions agree with TRBD2. The CDR3 sequence is 15 residues long. The germline CDR1 and CDR2 sequences are MGHDK and SYGVNS. After removal of 6 bases from V and 1 base from J, the junction contained 6 bases not matched to a gene. The CDR3 reads CASSGSGSGTDTQYF. The DNA for the CDR3 is TGTGCCAGCAGCGGCAGCGGGAGTGGCACAGATACGCAGTATTTT.

This clonotype was counted a few times. V gene TRBV2 combines with J gene TRBJ2-7, with 13 bases aligning to TRBD2. Per germline, CDR1 SNHLY and CDR2 FYNNEI. Trimming removed 8 bases from V and 10 bases from J; junction bases left unmatched: 17. The CDR3 covers 16 residues. DNA for the CDR3: TGTGCCAGCGGTCACCGGTCGGGACTAGCGGGGTTTCCTCAGTACTTC. Translating gives CASGHRSGLAGFPQYF.

This clonotype was seen a few times. J is TRBJ2-5 and V is TRBV10-3; 7 nucleotides match TRBD2. Germline loops: CDR1 ENHRY, CDR2 SYGVKD. With 6 bases clipped from V and 3 bases from J, the junction kept 4 bases outside the gene matches. The CDR3 contains 13 residues. The CDR3 coding sequence is TGTGCCATCAGGCCTAGCGGTGAAGAGACCCAGTACTTC. Protein: CAIRPSGEETQYF.

This rearrangement joins TRBV11-2 to TRBJ2-1; 12 bases line up with TRBD2. After removal of 1 base from V and 7 bases from J, the junction contained 8 bases not matched to a gene. CDR1 and CDR2 from the germline V gene are SGHAT and FQNNGV. The CDR3 has 17 amino acids. This CDR3 is CASSLANGLAGGNEQFF. Here the CDR3 DNA reads TGTGCCAGCAGCTTAGCTAACGGCCTAGCGGGAGGGAATGAGCAGTTCTTC.

The chain carries TRBV15 and TRBJ2-3, with D perhaps matching TRBD1 (5 bases). Trimming took 8 bases from V and 5 from J, leaving 14 bases between them. Per germline, CDR1 LNHNV and CDR2 YYDKDF (reference sequence). This CDR3 is 13 amino acids long. CDR3: CATLPGALDTQYF. The CDR3 DNA is TGTGCCACCCTACCTGGGGCCCTAGATACGCAGTATTTT.

This clonotype has a handful of counts. The V gene is TRBV12-3 or TRBV12-4, the J gene TRBJ1-4; D not certain. Trimming removed 2 bases at V and 1 base at J, with 8 bases between. CDR3 length: 15 amino acids. Here the CDR3 DNA reads TGTGCCAGCAGTTTATATGCTGGAACTAATGAAAAACTGTTTTTT. Translation gives CASSLYAGTNEKLFF.

This clonotype has only a few counts. The V call is TRBV20-1, the J call TRBJ2-3; the D is unclear. Germline V gene data show CDR1 as DFQATT and CDR2 as SNEGSKA (reference sequence). This CDR3 has 13 amino acids. V lost 5 bases and J lost 3, with 12 bases in between. CDR3 loop: CSALLDRTDTQYF. DNA of the CDR3: TGCAGTGCTCTTCTAGATAGGACAGATACGCAGTATTTT.

This clonotype was seen a few times. This sequence joins TRBV20-1 and TRBJ2-3; 10 nucleotides line up with TRBD1. Trimming took 6 bases from V and 7 from J; bases not matched to a gene: 10. CDR3 size: 14 residues. From germline, CDR1 is DFQATT and CDR2 SNEGSKA (reference sequence). The CDR3 is CSAVRDRGLNTQYF. The CDR3, as DNA: TGCAGTGCCGTCCGGGACAGGGGCTTAAATACGCAGTATTTT.